The present entry profiles one T cell receptor beta chain with its context. No cognate antigen has been identified for it. Within one base of it there is no much larger clone, and no base qualities were kept. These data come from a study of technical replicates of blood from four donors (dated by TCRdb to 2015 to 2018). V lost 7 bases and J lost 0 bases, and the count of bases not matched to a germline gene is 2. In the germline V gene, CDR1 corresponds to MNHNS and CDR2 to SASEGT. Including cysteine and phenylalanine, the CDR3 has 14 amino acids. Only CDR3 DNA remains: 42 bases, in frame from the first base. Libraries were constructed by the immunoSEQ multiplex PCR assay. TCRdb stores this immuneACCESS table with in-frame sequences only. Part of the clones is absent; in the studies checked, under half of the shortfall reflects unresolved V genes, and no reason is known for the rest. This sample lists 60,000 to 75,000 clones; around nine tenths were detected once. 4.5% to 6.5% of the sample comes from the top ten.

The sequence links TRBV6-1 to TRBJ2-2; 7 of the junction bases match TRBD1. The sequence was collected from a human donor in good health. Some clones in this sample may be carry-over from other donors' samples. Sequenced: PBMCs. CDR3 region: CASKDRANTGELFF. DNA sequence: TGTGCCAGCAAAGACAGGGCGAACACCGGGGAGCTGTTTTTT.